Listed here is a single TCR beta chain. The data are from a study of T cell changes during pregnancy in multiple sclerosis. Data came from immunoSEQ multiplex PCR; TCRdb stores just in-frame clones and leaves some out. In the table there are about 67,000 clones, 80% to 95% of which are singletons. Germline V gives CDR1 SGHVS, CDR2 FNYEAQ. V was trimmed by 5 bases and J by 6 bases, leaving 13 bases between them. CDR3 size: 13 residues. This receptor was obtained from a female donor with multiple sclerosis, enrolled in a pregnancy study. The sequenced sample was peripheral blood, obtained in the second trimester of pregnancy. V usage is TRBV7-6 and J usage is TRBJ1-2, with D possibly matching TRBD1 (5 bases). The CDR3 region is CASSHAGGDGYTF. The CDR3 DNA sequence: TGTGCCAGCAGCCACGCGGGGGGGGATGGCTACACCTTC. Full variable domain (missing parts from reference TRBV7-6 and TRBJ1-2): GAGVSQSPRYKVTKRGQDVALRCDPISGHVSLYWYRQALGQGPEFLTYFNYEAQQDKSGLPNDRFSAERPEGSISTLTIQRTEQRDSAMYRCASSHAGGDGYTFGSGTRLTVV.